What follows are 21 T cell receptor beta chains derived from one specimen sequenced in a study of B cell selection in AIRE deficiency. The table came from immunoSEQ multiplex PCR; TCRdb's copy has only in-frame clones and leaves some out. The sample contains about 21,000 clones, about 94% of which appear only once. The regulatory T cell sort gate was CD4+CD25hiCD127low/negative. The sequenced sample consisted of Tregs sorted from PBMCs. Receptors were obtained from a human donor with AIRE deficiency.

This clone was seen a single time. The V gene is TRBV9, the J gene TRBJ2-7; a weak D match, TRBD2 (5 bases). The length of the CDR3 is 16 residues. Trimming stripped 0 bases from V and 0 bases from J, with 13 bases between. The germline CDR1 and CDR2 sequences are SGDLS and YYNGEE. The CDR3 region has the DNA TGTGCCAGCAGCGTAGGGGCAGCGGCGAACTCCTACGAGCAGTACTTC. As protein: CASSVGAAANSYEQYF.

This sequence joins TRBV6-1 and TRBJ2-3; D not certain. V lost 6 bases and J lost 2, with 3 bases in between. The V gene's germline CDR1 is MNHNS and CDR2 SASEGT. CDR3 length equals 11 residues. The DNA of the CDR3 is TGTGCCAGCAGAACCACAGATACGCAGTATTTT. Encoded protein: CASRTTDTQYF.

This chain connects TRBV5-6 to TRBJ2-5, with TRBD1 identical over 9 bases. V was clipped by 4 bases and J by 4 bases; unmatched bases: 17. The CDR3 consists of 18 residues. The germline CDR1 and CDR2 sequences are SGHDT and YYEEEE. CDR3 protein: CASSTPGSGTGLGETQYF. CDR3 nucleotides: TGTGCCAGCAGCACCCCCGGGAGCGGGACAGGGCTAGGAGAGACCCAGTACTTC.

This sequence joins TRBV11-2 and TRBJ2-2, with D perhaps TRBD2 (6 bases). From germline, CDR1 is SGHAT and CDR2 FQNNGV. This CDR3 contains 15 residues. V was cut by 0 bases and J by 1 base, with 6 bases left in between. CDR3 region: CASSLEGLNTGELFF. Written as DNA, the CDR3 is TGTGCCAGCAGCTTAGAGGGACTGAACACCGGGGAGCTGTTTTTT. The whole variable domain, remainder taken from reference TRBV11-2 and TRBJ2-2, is EAGVAQSPRYKIIEKRQSVAFWCNPISGHATLYWYQQILGQGPKLLIQFQNNGVVDDSQLPKDRFSAERLKGVDSTLKIQPAKLEDSAVYLCASSLEGLNTGELFFGEGSRLTVL.

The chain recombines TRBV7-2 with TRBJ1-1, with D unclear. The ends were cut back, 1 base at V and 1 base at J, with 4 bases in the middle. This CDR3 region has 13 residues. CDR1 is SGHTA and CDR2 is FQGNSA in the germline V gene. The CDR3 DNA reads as TGTGCCAGCAGCTTAGTCTGGAACACTGAAGCTTTCTTT. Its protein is CASSLVWNTEAFF.

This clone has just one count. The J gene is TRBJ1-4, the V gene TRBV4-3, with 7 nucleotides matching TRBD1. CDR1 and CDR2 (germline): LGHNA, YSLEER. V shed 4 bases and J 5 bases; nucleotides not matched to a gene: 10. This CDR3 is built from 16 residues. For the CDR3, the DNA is TGCGCCAGCAGCCGCCGTAAGGGGGCGCTGAATGAAAAACTGTTTTTT. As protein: CASSRRKGALNEKLFF.

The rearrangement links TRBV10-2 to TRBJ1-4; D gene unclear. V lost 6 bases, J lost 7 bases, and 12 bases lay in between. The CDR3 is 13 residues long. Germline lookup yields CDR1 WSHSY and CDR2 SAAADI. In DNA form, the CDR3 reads TGCGCCAGCAGGGAGGTGTTTGCTGAAAAACTGTTTTTT. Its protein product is CASREVFAEKLFF.

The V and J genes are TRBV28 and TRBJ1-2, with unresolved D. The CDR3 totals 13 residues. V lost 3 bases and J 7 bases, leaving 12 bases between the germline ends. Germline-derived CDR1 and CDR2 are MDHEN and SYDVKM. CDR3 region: CASSFTQRSGYTF. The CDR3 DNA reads TGTGCCAGCAGTTTTACCCAACGCAGTGGCTACACCTTC.

The CDR3 DNA reads TGTGCCAGCAGCGCCAGACAGGGGAGCAATCAGCCCCAGCATTTT. It encodes CASSARQGSNQPQHF. The chain recombines TRBV7-2 with TRBJ1-5, with 8 bases fitting TRBD1. Trimming removed 5 bases from V and 1 base from J; junction bases left unmatched: 4. The CDR3 covers 15 residues. CDR1 SGHTA and CDR2 FQGNSA come from the germline V gene. The variable domain in full, completed from reference TRBV7-2 and TRBJ1-5, reads GAGVSQSPSNKVTEKGKDVELRCDPISGHTALYWYRQSLGQGLEFLIYFQGNSAPDKSGLPSDRFSAERTGGSVSTLTIQRTQQEDSAVYLCASSARQGSNQPQHFGDGTRLSIL.

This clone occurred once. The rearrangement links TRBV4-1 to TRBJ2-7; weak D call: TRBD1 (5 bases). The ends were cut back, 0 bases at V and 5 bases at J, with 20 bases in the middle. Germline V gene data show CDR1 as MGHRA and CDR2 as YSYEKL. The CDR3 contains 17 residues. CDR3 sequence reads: CASSQDLVGHKPNEQYF. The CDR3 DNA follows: TGCGCCAGCAGCCAAGATTTAGTAGGACACAAACCGAACGAGCAGTACTTC.

The CDR3 sequence: CASSRQGANPSDEQFF. In DNA form, the CDR3 reads TGTGCCAGCAGCCGCCAGGGGGCTAACCCGAGCGATGAGCAGTTCTTC. The chain has TRBV5-5 and TRBJ2-1; 8 nucleotides line up with TRBD1. Per the germline V gene, CDR1 is SGHKS and CDR2 is YYEKEE (reference sequence). Trimming took 4 bases from V and 8 from J; bases not matched to a gene: 14. This CDR3 is 16 amino acids long.

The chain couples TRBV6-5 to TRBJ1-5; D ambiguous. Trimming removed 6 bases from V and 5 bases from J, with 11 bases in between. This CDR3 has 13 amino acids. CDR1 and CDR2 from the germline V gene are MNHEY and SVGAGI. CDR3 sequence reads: CASSSRRYQPQHF. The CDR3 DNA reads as TGTGCCAGCAGCTCGCGACGGTATCAGCCCCAGCATTTT.

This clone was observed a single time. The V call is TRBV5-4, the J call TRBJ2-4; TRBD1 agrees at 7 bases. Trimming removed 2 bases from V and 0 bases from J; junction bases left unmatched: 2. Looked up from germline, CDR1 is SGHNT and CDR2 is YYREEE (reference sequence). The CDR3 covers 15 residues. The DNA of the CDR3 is TGTGCCAGCAGCTTACAGGGGATAGCCAAAAACATTCAGTACTTC. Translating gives CASSLQGIAKNIQYF. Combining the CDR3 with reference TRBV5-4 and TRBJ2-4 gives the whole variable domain ETGVTQSPTHLIKTRGQQVTLRCSSQSGHNTVSWYQQALGQGPQFIFQYYREEENGRGNFPPRFSGLQFPNYSSELNVNALELDDSALYLCASSLQGIAKNIQYFGAGTRLSVL.

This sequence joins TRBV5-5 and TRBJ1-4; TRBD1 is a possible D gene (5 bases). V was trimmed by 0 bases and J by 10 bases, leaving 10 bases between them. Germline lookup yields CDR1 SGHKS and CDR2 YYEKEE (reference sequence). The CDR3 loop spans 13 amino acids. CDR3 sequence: CASSLGQGVKLFF. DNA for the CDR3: TGTGCCAGCAGCTTGGGTCAGGGTGTAAAACTGTTTTTT. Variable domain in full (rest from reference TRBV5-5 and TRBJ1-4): DAGVTQSPTHLIKTRGQQVTLRCSPISGHKSVSWYQQVLGQGPQFIFQYYEKEERGRGNFPDRFSARQFPNYSSELNVNALLLGDSALYLCASSLGQGVKLFFGSGTQLSVL.

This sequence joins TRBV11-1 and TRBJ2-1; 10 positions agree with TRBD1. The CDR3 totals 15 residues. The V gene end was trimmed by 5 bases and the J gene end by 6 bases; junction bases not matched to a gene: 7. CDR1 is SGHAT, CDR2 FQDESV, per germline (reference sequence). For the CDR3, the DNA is TGTGCCAGCAGCCAATCCGGGACAGGGGTCAATGAGCAGTTCTTC. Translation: CASSQSGTGVNEQFF.

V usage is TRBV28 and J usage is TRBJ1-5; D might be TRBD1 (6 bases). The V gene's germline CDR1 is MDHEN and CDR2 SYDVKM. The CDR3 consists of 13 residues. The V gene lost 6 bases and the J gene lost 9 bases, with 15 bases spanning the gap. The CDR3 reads CASRKGGVWPQHF. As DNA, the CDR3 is TGTGCCAGCAGAAAGGGGGGGGTTTGGCCCCAGCATTTT.

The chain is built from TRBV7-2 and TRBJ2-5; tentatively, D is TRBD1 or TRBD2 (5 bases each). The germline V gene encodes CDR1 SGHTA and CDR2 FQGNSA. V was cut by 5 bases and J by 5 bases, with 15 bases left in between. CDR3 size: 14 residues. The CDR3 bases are TGTGCCAGCAGCCCCTCCCCTTGGGGGGAGACCCAGTACTTC. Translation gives CASSPSPWGETQYF.

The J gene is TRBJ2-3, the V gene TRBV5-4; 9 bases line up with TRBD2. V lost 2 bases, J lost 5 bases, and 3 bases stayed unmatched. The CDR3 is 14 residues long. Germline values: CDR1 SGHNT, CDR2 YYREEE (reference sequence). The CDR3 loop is CASSFSGSLDTQYF. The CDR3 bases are TGTGCCAGCAGCTTTAGCGGGAGCCTAGATACGCAGTATTTT.

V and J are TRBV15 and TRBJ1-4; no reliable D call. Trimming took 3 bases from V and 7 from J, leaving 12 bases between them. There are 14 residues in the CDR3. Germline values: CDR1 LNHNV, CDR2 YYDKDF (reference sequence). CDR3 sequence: CATSRGAGGEKLFF. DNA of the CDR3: TGTGCCACCAGCAGGGGAGCGGGAGGTGAAAAACTGTTTTTT.

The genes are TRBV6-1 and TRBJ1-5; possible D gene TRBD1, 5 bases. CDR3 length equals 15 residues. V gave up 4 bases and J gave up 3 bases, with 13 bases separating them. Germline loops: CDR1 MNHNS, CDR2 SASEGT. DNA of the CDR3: TGTGCCAGCAGTGCCTCCCCAGGGAACAATCAGCCCCAGCATTTT. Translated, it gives CASSASPGNNQPQHF.

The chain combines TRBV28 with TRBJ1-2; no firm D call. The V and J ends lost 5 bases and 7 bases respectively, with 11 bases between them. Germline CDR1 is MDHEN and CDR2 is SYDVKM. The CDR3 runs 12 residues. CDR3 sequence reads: CASSIPRAGYTF. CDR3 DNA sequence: TGTGCCAGCAGTATCCCTCGAGCTGGCTACACCTTC.